The next 25 T cell receptor beta chains were all read from a single sample in a study of cytomegalovirus exposure and HLA in healthy donors. The primer mix had 60 Vbeta and 13 Jbeta primers. Assay: immunoSEQ multiplex PCR; the TCRdb copy retains only in-frame clones and omits some. Here the sample spans about 170,000 clones, 80% to 85% being singletons. Sequenced sample: PBMCs. These receptors were collected from a male donor in good health and CMV-seronegative.

The rearrangement links TRBV20-1 to TRBJ2-1; no clear D gene. Germline CDR1 reads DFQATT; CDR2 reads SNEGSKA (reference sequence). The CDR3 contains 11 residues. Trimming shortened V by 5 bases and J by 7 bases, and 9 bases separated the two germline ends. CDR3 in amino acids: CSAPRVNEQFF. CDR3 DNA sequence: TGCAGTGCTCCTCGAGTGAATGAGCAGTTCTTC.

This sequence joins TRBV6-5 and TRBJ1-6; D gene ambiguous. Trimming cost V 6 bases and J 7 bases, with 16 bases left between them. The length of the CDR3 is 15 residues. Per the germline V gene, CDR1 is MNHEY and CDR2 is SVGAGI. CDR3 bases: TGTGCCAGCAGAGCCGGAGGGTTACTGAATTCACCCCTCCACTTT. This translates into CASRAGGLLNSPLHF.

The genes are TRBV7-9 and TRBJ2-3, with TRBD1 identical over 7 bases. Losses at the gene ends were 0 bases for V and 3 bases for J; bases not matched to a gene: 15. Germline lookup yields CDR1 SEHNR and CDR2 FQNEAQ (reference sequence). This CDR3 is built from 19 residues. CDR3 residues: CASSLAGRFDRAKTDTQYF. The CDR3 coding sequence is TGTGCCAGCAGCTTAGCCGGCCGATTCGACAGGGCTAAAACAGATACGCAGTATTTT.

This chain uses TRBV7-9 with TRBJ2-7; tentative D call: TRBD2 (6 bases). CDR3 length: 13 residues. The V and J ends lost 5 bases and 5 bases respectively, with 13 bases between them. The germline CDR1 and CDR2 sequences are SEHNR and FQNEAQ (reference sequence). CDR3 DNA: TGTGCCAGCAGCCCTGTAGCGGTGGACGAGCAGTACTTC. Encoded protein: CASSPVAVDEQYF.

This clone was detected only a few times. V is TRBV5-1 and J is TRBJ2-2; TRBD2 aligns across 10 bases. Unmatched junction bases numbered 11, after V lost 5 bases and J lost 4 bases. Germline V gene data show CDR1 as SGHRS and CDR2 as YFSETQ. This CDR3 spans 17 amino acids. CDR3 in amino acids: CASRGKRGGLGTGELFF. The CDR3 DNA sequence: TGCGCCAGCAGAGGGAAGCGGGGGGGCCTTGGCACCGGGGAGCTGTTTTTT.

This chain links TRBV6-5 with TRBJ2-5, with a possible D match to TRBD1 (5 bases). V was shortened by 4 bases and J by 1 base, with 10 bases between the two germline ends. CDR3 length: 14 amino acids. CDR1 is MNHEY and CDR2 is SVGAGI in the germline V gene. This chain's CDR3 is CASSSQGLQETQYF. The CDR3 nucleotides read TGTGCCAGCAGTTCCCAGGGCCTCCAAGAGACCCAGTACTTC.

The chain joins TRBV2 to TRBJ2-3, with 9 bases that match TRBD1. The ends lost 6 bases at V and 3 bases at J; junction bases unmatched: 7. CDR3 length: 15 amino acids. Germline V lookup: CDR1 SNHLY, CDR2 FYNNEI. The DNA of the CDR3 is TGTGCCAGCAGGGAACTACAGGGGGCGACAGATACGCAGTATTTT. Protein sequence: CASRELQGATDTQYF.

J is TRBJ2-4 and V is TRBV7-6; the D gene is possibly TRBD1 (5 bases). CDR1 is SGHVS, CDR2 FNYEAQ, per germline. The CDR3 has 15 amino acids. V shed 0 bases and J shed 2 bases, with 8 bases lying between them. CDR3 nucleotide sequence: TGTGCCAGCAGCTTAGCCCAGGGAACCAAAAACATTCAGTACTTC. This codes for CASSLAQGTKNIQYF.

The chain links TRBV27 to TRBJ1-6; D call uncertain. Trimming took 0 bases from V and 0 from J, leaving 9 bases between them. The CDR3 consists of 17 residues. From germline, CDR1 is MNHEY and CDR2 SMNVEV (reference sequence). CDR3 sequence (DNA): TGTGCCAGCAGTTTATCCACGGCGGTCTCCTATAATTCACCCCTCCACTTT. It encodes CASSLSTAVSYNSPLHF.

As regards this clone: This sample includes further DNA sequences coding for the same CDR3. The V call is TRBV20-1, the J call TRBJ1-2, with D possibly matching TRBD1 (6 bases). CDR1 is DFQATT, CDR2 SNEGSKA, per germline (reference sequence). CDR3 length equals 10 residues. Trimming removed 6 bases at V and 12 bases at J, with 14 bases between. As DNA, the CDR3 is TGCAGTGCGCGACAGGTTGACGACACCTTC. Its translation is CSARQVDDTF.

The rearrangement links TRBV5-1 to TRBJ2-7, with TRBD1 matching 7 bases. The V gene's germline CDR1 is SGHRS and CDR2 YFSETQ. The CDR3 has 14 residues. Unmatched junction bases numbered 10, after V lost 4 bases and J lost 6 bases. CDR3 DNA: TGCGCCAGCAGCGTCGCCGGGACAGATTCCGAGCAGTACTTC. The encoded protein is CASSVAGTDSEQYF.

The table lists this clone with a few counts. The chain is built from TRBV10-1 and TRBJ2-5; TRBD1 matches at 9 bases. V shed 3 bases, J shed 5 bases, and the junction held 10 bases outside the gene matches. Germline CDR1 is WNHNN and CDR2 is SYGVQD (reference sequence). CDR3 length: 16 residues. The CDR3: CASSDRTGAFGETQYF. CDR3 DNA sequence: TGCGCCAGCAGTGACAGGACAGGGGCCTTTGGGGAGACCCAGTACTTC.

This chain joins TRBV5-1 and TRBJ2-1; TRBD2 agrees at 12 bases. J was trimmed by 8 bases and V by 4 bases; bases with no gene match: 13. CDR1 is SGHRS and CDR2 is YFSETQ in the germline V gene. This CDR3 contains 17 residues. CDR3 loop: CASSPSGGAASIDEQFF. The CDR3 region has the DNA TGCGCCAGCAGCCCTAGCGGGGGGGCCGCTTCTATCGATGAGCAGTTCTTC.

The chain joins TRBV7-7 to TRBJ2-1; 9 bases are a match to TRBD1. The V and J ends lost 5 bases and 6 bases, in that order; junction bases with no gene match: 11. The CDR3 has 16 amino acids. Germline values: CDR1 SSHAT, CDR2 FNYEAQ (reference sequence). The CDR3 nucleotides are TGTGCCAGCAGCCTCCATTTACAGGGGGCGGGCAATGAGCAGTTCTTC. It is translated as CASSLHLQGAGNEQFF.

The rearrangement joins TRBV25-1 to TRBJ1-1; 7 bases agree with TRBD1. V lost 4 bases and J lost 4; bases outside the gene matches: 3. Germline-derived CDR1 and CDR2 are MGHDK and SYGVNS. There are 13 residues in the CDR3. In DNA form, the CDR3 reads TGTGCCAGCAGTGGGGGACAGCTCACTGAAGCTTTCTTT. It specifies CASSGGQLTEAFF.

The CDR3: CASSVDTNYGYTF. CDR3 sequence (DNA): TGTGCCAGCAGCGTGGACACCAACTATGGCTACACCTTC. The genes are TRBV9 and TRBJ1-2, with D possibly being TRBD1 (5 bases). The germline V gene encodes CDR1 SGDLS and CDR2 YYNGEE. Trimming left V 2 bases short and J 2 bases short, with 7 bases between. CDR3 length: 13 amino acids.

The chain is built from TRBV19 and TRBJ2-2; 8 positions agree with TRBD1. Germline trimming cut 7 bases from V and 6 bases from J; bases unmatched to any gene: 10. Per germline, CDR1 LNHDA and CDR2 SQIVND (reference sequence). CDR3 size: 15 residues. CDR3 sequence reads: CASTNRTGWSGELFF. In nucleotides, the CDR3 is TGTGCCAGTACTAATCGGACAGGGTGGTCCGGGGAGCTGTTTTTT.

The chain combines TRBV5-1 with TRBJ2-5; TRBD1 aligns across 7 bases. CDR3 length: 16 residues. Germline V CDR1 and CDR2: SGHRS, YFSETQ. V trimming: 0 bases; J trimming: 2 bases; junction bases outside the gene matches: 7. The CDR3 region is CASSLAPQGPQETQYF. The CDR3 DNA sequence: TGCGCCAGCAGCTTGGCCCCACAGGGGCCGCAAGAGACCCAGTACTTC.

This chain links TRBV10-3 with TRBJ2-5; possible D gene TRBD2, 5 bases. Germline CDR1 reads ENHRY; CDR2 reads SYGVKD. The V end was cut by 2 bases, the J end by 1 base, with 11 bases between. The CDR3 contains 15 residues. DNA for the CDR3: TGTGCCATCAGTGAGCCCCAACGGGGCCAAGAGACCCAGTACTTC. Translation: CAISEPQRGQETQYF.

This clone was recorded a few times. The genes are TRBV11-2 and TRBJ2-1; D perhaps matches TRBD2 (6 bases). This CDR3 region has 16 residues. Germline loops: CDR1 SGHAT, CDR2 FQNNGV. V lost 7 bases and J lost 0, with 16 bases in between. The CDR3 coding sequence is TGTGCCAGCACCACCCGGGGGTCGAGCTCCTACAATGAGCAGTTCTTC. Translated, it gives CASTTRGSSSYNEQFF.

This chain uses TRBV5-1 with TRBJ1-4, with D possibly matching TRBD1 (5 bases). V lost 0 bases and J 0 bases, leaving 9 bases between the germline ends. This CDR3 has 16 amino acids. The germline V gene encodes CDR1 SGHRS and CDR2 YFSETQ. This CDR3 reads CASSLGTGATNEKLFF. CDR3 bases: TGCGCCAGCAGCTTGGGCACAGGAGCAACTAATGAAAAACTGTTTTTT.

The chain has TRBV27 and TRBJ2-5; no definite D call. Per germline, CDR1 MNHEY and CDR2 SMNVEV (reference sequence). V gave up 3 bases and J gave up 1 base, with 15 bases separating them. This CDR3 is built from 16 residues. The CDR3 DNA follows: TGTGCCAGCAGTTTTCTGGGCTCCTCTTTCCAAGAGACCCAGTACTTC. Protein sequence: CASSFLGSSFQETQYF.

This clone showed up just a few times. V and J are TRBV7-9 and TRBJ2-5, with 10 bases identical to TRBD2. The CDR3 extends over 15 amino acids. Germline-derived CDR1 and CDR2 are SEHNR and FQNEAQ (reference sequence). Trimming removed 5 bases from V and 6 bases from J; junction bases left unmatched: 9. The CDR3 sequence is CASSPRASGGQTQYF. The CDR3 DNA sequence: TGTGCCAGCAGCCCCCGGGCTAGCGGGGGACAGACCCAGTACTTC.

The chain combines TRBV6-5 with TRBJ2-1; TRBD1 agrees at 10 bases. CDR1 and CDR2 (germline): MNHEY, SVGAGI. The CDR3 runs to 11 residues. Trimming cost V 6 bases and J 14 bases; bases outside gene matches: 4. The CDR3 loop reads CASRFGTGEFF. The CDR3 DNA follows: TGTGCCAGCAGGTTCGGGACAGGGGAGTTCTTC.

This clone was detected once. This chain connects TRBV27 to TRBJ1-2; no reliable D call. The CDR3 covers 13 residues. Trimming pared 6 bases from V and 6 bases from J, leaving 14 bases between. Per germline, CDR1 MNHEY and CDR2 SMNVEV (reference sequence). The CDR3 is CASRREGFHGYTF. CDR3 sequence (DNA): TGTGCCAGCAGGCGCGAGGGCTTTCATGGCTACACCTTC.